This T cell receptor beta chain was retrieved from a study of T cell changes during pregnancy in multiple sclerosis. The assay was immunoSEQ multiplex PCR, and TCRdb's table has in-frame clones only and misses some. This table holds about 44,000 clones, roughly nine tenths found once. Losses at the gene ends were 0 bases for V and 7 bases for J; bases not matched to a gene: 5. This CDR3 has 13 amino acids. CDR1 is GTSNPN and CDR2 is SVGIG in the germline V gene (reference sequence). This clonotype originated in a female donor with multiple sclerosis, enrolled in a pregnancy study. The chain couples TRBV30 to TRBJ1-2, with 7 bases identical to TRBD1. The starting material was CD4+ T cells from peripheral blood mononuclear cells, obtained after pregnancy. In DNA, the CDR3 is TGTGCCTGGAGTGTAAAGGGGGCCCGTGGCTACACCTTC. Protein sequence: CAWSVKGARGYTF.